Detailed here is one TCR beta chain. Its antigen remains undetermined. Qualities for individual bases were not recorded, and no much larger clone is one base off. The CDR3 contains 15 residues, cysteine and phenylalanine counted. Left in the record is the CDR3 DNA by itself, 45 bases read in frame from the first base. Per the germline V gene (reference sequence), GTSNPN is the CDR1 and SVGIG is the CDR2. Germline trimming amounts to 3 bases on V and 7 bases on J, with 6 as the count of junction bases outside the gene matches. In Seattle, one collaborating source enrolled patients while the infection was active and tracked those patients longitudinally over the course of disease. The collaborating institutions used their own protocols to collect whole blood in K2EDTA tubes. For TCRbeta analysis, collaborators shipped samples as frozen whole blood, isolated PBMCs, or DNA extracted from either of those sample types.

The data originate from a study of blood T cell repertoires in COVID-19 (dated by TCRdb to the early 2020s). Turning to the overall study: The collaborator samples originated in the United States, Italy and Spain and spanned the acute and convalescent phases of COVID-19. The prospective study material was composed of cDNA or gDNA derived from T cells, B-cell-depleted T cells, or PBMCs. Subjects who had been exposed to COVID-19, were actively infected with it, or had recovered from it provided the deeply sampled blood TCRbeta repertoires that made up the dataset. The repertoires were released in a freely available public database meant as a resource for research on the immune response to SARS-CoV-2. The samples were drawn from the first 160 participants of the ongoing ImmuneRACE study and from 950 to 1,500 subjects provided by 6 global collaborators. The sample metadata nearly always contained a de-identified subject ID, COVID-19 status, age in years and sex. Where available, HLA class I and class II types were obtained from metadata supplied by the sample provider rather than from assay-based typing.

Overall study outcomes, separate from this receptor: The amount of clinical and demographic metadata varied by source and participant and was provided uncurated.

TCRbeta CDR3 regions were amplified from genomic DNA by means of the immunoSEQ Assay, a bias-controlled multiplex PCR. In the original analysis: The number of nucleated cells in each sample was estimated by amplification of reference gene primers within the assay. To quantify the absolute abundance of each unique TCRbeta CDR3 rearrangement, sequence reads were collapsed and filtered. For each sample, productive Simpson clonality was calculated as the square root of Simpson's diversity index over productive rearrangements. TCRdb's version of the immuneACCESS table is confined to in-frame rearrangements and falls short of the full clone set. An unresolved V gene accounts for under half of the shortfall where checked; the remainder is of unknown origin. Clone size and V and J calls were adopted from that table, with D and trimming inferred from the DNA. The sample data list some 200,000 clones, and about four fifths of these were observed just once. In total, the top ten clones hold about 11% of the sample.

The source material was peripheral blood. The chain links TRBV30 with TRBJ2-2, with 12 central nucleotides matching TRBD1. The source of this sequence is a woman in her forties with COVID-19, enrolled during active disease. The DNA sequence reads TGTGCCTGGAGGGGGACAGGGGGCCCGAGCGGGGAGCTGTTTTTT. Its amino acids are CAWRGTGGPSGELFF.